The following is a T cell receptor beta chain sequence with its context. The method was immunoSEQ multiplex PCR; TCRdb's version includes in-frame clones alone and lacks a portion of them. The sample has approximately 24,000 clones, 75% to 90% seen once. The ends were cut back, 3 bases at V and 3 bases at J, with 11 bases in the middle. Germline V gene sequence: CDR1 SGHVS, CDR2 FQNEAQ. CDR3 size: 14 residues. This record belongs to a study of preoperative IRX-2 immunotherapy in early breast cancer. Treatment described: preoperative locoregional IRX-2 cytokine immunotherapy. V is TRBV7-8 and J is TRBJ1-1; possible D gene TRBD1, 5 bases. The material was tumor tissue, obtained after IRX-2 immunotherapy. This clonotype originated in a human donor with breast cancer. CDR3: CASSFQGGDTEAFF. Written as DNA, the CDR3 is TGTGCCAGCAGCTTCCAGGGTGGGGACACTGAAGCTTTCTTT.